This T cell receptor (beta chain) was sequenced during a study of cytomegalovirus exposure and HLA in healthy donors. CDR1 is SGDLS, CDR2 YYNGEE, per germline. The V end was cut by 1 base, the J end by 7 bases, with 24 bases between. The CDR3 sequence is 18 residues long. Everyone who donated was a healthy bone marrow donor. The PCR used 60 Vbeta and 13 Jbeta primers. Libraries were prepared by immunoSEQ multiplex PCR; TCRdb keeps only in-frame clonotypes and omits some of them. The table lists under 150,000 clones, 76% of them singletons, with approximately 4% in the top ten. The J gene is TRBJ2-1, the V gene TRBV9; D not certain. The sequence was obtained from a man aged 18 to 30 in good health and CMV-seronegative. Source material: PBMCs. The CDR3 DNA reads as TGTGCCAGCAGCGTACTCTCCCAGGTGGGCCTACAGTGGAATGAGCAGTTCTTC. It encodes CASSVLSQVGLQWNEQFF. Combining the CDR3 with reference TRBV9 and TRBJ2-1 gives the whole variable domain DSGVTQTPKHLITATGQRVTLRCSPRSGDLSVYWYQQSLDQGLQFLIQYYNGEERAKGNILERFSAQQFPDLHSELNLSSLELGDSALYFCASSVLSQVGLQWNEQFFGPGTRLTVL.